Listed here are 23 T cell receptor beta chains from one sample, sequenced in a study of cytomegalovirus exposure and HLA in healthy donors. 13 Jbeta primers and 60 Vbeta primers were used for the PCR. The method was immunoSEQ multiplex PCR; TCRdb's version includes in-frame clones alone and lacks a portion of them. This repertoire shows about 120,000 clones, roughly 75% found once; its top ten account for roughly a tenth. Material for sequencing was PBMCs. The receptors derive from a man aged 30 to 45 in good health and CMV-seropositive.

The rearrangement links TRBV2 to TRBJ2-2, with TRBD2 matching 14 bases. The CDR3 has 15 residues. Per the germline V gene, CDR1 is SNHLY and CDR2 is FYNNEI. V lost 6 bases, J lost 7 bases, and 4 bases stayed unmatched. CDR3 coding DNA: TGTGCCAGCAGGGGACTAGCGGGAGTGGTCGGGGAGCTGTTTTTT. It is translated as CASRGLAGVVGELFF.

The V call is TRBV13, the J call TRBJ1-1, with 8 positions matching TRBD1. The CDR3 contains 15 residues. J gave up 0 bases and V 4 bases, and 4 bases lay outside the gene matches. The germline V gene encodes CDR1 PRHDT and CDR2 FYEKMQ (reference sequence). CDR3 region: CASSSGTGMNTEAFF. The CDR3 DNA reads as TGTGCCAGCAGCTCGGGGACAGGAATGAACACTGAAGCTTTCTTT.

V is TRBV7-8 and J is TRBJ2-4, with 8 bases lining up with TRBD2. The trim removed 2 bases at V and 0 bases at J, leaving 12 bases unmatched. The CDR3 sequence is 19 residues long. Germline CDR1 SGHVS, CDR2 FQNEAQ. In nucleotides, the CDR3 is TGTGCCAGCAGCTTATATCCCAATAGCGGGATCCTAGCCAAAAACATTCAGTACTTC. It specifies CASSLYPNSGILAKNIQYF.

This clone was seen once. The rearrangement joins TRBV5-1 to TRBJ2-5, with 7 nucleotides matching TRBD2. V gave up 3 bases and J gave up 5 bases; unmatched junction bases: 4. Germline CDR1 and CDR2: SGHRS and YFSETQ. This CDR3 is built from 13 residues. The DNA of the CDR3 is TGCGCCAGCAGCTCCGGACTAGGTGAGACCCAGTACTTC. Its translation is CASSSGLGETQYF. The full variable domain, with the rest looked up from reference TRBV5-1 and TRBJ2-5, is KAGVTQTPRYLIKTRGQQVTLSCSPISGHRSVSWYQQTPGQGLQFLFEYFSETQRNKGNFPGRFSGRQFSNSRSEMNVSTLELGDSALYLCASSSGLGETQYFGPGTRLLVL.

The chain recombines TRBV6-5 with TRBJ2-5; 7 nucleotides agree with TRBD2. CDR1 is MNHEY, CDR2 SVGAGI, per germline. CDR3 length equals 15 residues. With 2 bases clipped from V and 5 bases from J, the junction kept 8 bases outside the gene matches. The CDR3 nucleotides are TGTGCCAGCAGTTACGGAGCGGGATCTTGGGAGACCCAGTACTTC. This gives the protein CASSYGAGSWETQYF.

V and J are TRBV7-2 and TRBJ2-3; perhaps TRBD1 as D (7 bases). The CDR3 has 15 amino acids. Trimming left V 3 bases short and J 3 bases short, with 13 bases between. Germline CDR1 is SGHTA and CDR2 is FQGNSA. The DNA for the CDR3 is TGTGCCAGCAGCTTCAGACAGGGAGGAACAGATACGCAGTATTTT. Translated, it gives CASSFRQGGTDTQYF.

The V gene is TRBV29-1, the J gene TRBJ1-2; maybe TRBD1 (6 bases). The CDR3 runs to 12 residues. Trimming removed 7 bases from V and 7 bases from J, with 16 bases in between. The V gene's germline CDR1 is SQVTM and CDR2 ANQGSEA. This CDR3 reads CSGHTGLAGYTF. In DNA, the CDR3 is TGCAGCGGTCACACAGGGTTGGCTGGCTACACCTTC. Supplemented by reference TRBV29-1 and TRBJ1-2, the full variable domain reads SAVISQKPSRDICQRGTSLTIQCQVDSQVTMMFWYRQQPGQSLTLIATANQGSEATYESGFVIDKFPISRPNLTFSTLTVSNMSPEDSSIYLCSGHTGLAGYTFGSGTRLTVV.

The CDR3 is CASTSRRSGNTIYF. As DNA, the CDR3 is TGTGCCAGCACCTCCAGGCGCTCTGGAAACACCATATATTTT. The V call is TRBV14, the J call TRBJ1-3; D uncertain. Trimming pared 7 bases from V and 0 bases from J, leaving 10 bases between. Germline CDR1 SGHDN, CDR2 FVKESK. This CDR3 has 14 amino acids.

This chain uses TRBV2 with TRBJ2-7, with 7 bases fitting TRBD2. The CDR3 runs to 17 residues. The germline V gene encodes CDR1 SNHLY and CDR2 FYNNEI. V lost 1 base, J lost 3 bases, and 12 bases stayed unmatched. CDR3: CASSEEASGIKDYEQYF. CDR3 in DNA: TGTGCCAGCAGTGAAGAAGCCAGCGGGATAAAGGACTACGAGCAGTACTTC. The variable domain in full, with the rest retrieved from reference TRBV2 and TRBJ2-7, is EPEVTQTPSHQVTQMGQEVILRCVPISNHLYFYWYRQILGQKVEFLVSFYNNEISEKSEIFDDQFSVERPDGSNFTLKIRSTKLEDSAMYFCASSEEASGIKDYEQYFGPGTRLTVT.

This rearrangement joins TRBV28 to TRBJ2-6, with D tentatively TRBD1 (6 bases). CDR1 is MDHEN and CDR2 is SYDVKM in the germline V gene. The CDR3 runs 16 residues. Between the trimmed V and J ends, which lost 3 bases and 0 bases, there was a span of 9 bases. In DNA form, the CDR3 reads TGTGCCAGCAGTTTCGGACAGACCTCTGGGGCCAACGTCCTGACTTTC. Translated, it gives CASSFGQTSGANVLTF.

The chain employs TRBV6-4 and TRBJ2-3, with 8 bases aligning to TRBD2. CDR1 and CDR2 (germline): MRHNA, SNTAGT. J lost 6 bases, V lost 3 bases, and 8 bases had no gene match. This CDR3 region has 15 residues. CDR3: CASSEGASGQDTQYF. CDR3 bases: TGTGCCAGCAGTGAGGGTGCTAGCGGGCAGGATACGCAGTATTTT.

The rearrangement links TRBV5-4 to TRBJ2-1, with TRBD2 matching over 13 bases. V shed 6 bases and J 6 bases; nucleotides not matched to a gene: 6. The CDR3 loop spans 15 amino acids. The V gene's germline CDR1 is SGHNT and CDR2 YYREEE (reference sequence). This chain's CDR3 is CASTPGTSGINEQFF. Here the CDR3 DNA reads TGTGCCAGCACCCCGGGGACTAGCGGGATCAATGAGCAGTTCTTC.

The CDR3 coding sequence is TGTGCCAGCAGTGACAGGCGGTCAGGGGTCGGTGAAAAACTGTTTTTT. Amino acid sequence: CASSDRRSGVGEKLFF. The rearrangement uses TRBV6-1 and TRBJ1-4; a possible D gene is TRBD1 (6 bases). The CDR3 is 16 residues long. Trimming left V 3 bases short and J 7 bases short, with 18 bases between. Germline V gene sequence: CDR1 MNHNS, CDR2 SASEGT.

The chain combines TRBV10-3 with TRBJ2-1; 10 bases agree with TRBD2. Germline V gene lookup returns CDR1 ENHRY and CDR2 SYGVKD. The CDR3 totals 12 residues. The junction had 2 bases not matched to a gene; V was cut back by 7 bases and J by 8 bases. The CDR3 reads CAIMGTSDEQFF. CDR3 DNA: TGTGCCATCATGGGGACTAGCGATGAGCAGTTCTTC.

This clone showed up just once. This sequence joins TRBV9 and TRBJ2-7; 10 bases are a match to TRBD2. The germline gives CDR1 SGDLS, CDR2 YYNGEE. V dropped 0 bases and J dropped 1; count of bases not matched to a gene: 7. The CDR3 sequence is 17 residues long. The CDR3 reads CASSVAVAGGQSYEQYF. The CDR3 DNA reads TGTGCCAGCAGCGTAGCGGTAGCGGGAGGACAGTCCTACGAGCAGTACTTC.

V is TRBV4-1 and J is TRBJ2-1; 12 nucleotides match TRBD2. Germline assignment: CDR1 MGHRA and CDR2 YSYEKL. CDR3 size: 19 residues. Trimming took 5 bases from V and 3 from J; bases not matched to a gene: 14. The CDR3 loop is CASSSGTSGRLPSYNEQFF. CDR3 DNA: TGCGCCAGCAGCTCCGGAACTAGCGGGAGGTTACCAAGCTACAATGAGCAGTTCTTC.

The chain links TRBV7-9 to TRBJ2-7, with 11 bases matching TRBD2. Per the germline V gene, CDR1 is SEHNR and CDR2 is FQNEAQ (reference sequence). J gave up 0 bases and V 5 bases, and 12 bases lay outside the gene matches. The CDR3 contains 18 residues. CDR3 sequence (DNA): TGTGCCAGCAGCACCGAGCCTCAACTAGCGGGAGTCTCCTACGAGCAGTACTTC. Translated, it gives CASSTEPQLAGVSYEQYF. The full variable domain, with the rest looked up from reference TRBV7-9 and TRBJ2-7, is DTGVSQNPRHKITKRGQNVTFRCDPISEHNRLYWYRQTLGQGPEFLTYFQNEAQLEKSRLLSDRFSAERPKGSFSTLEIQRTEQGDSAMYLCASSTEPQLAGVSYEQYFGPGTRLTVT.

This chain connects TRBV10-3 to TRBJ2-7; tentatively, D is TRBD2 (6 bases). Between the trimmed V and J ends, which lost 8 bases and 0 bases, there was a span of 14 bases. The CDR3 length is 14 residues. Germline V gene data show CDR1 as ENHRY and CDR2 as SYGVKD. Written as DNA, the CDR3 is TGTGCCATCTCAGAACGGGGGTCCTCCTACGAGCAGTACTTC. As protein: CAISERGSSYEQYF.

The rearrangement joins TRBV23-1 to TRBJ2-7, with 7 bases fitting TRBD2. TRBV23-1 is placed among ORFs of uncertain function. The CDR3 is made up of 14 amino acids. J gave up 2 bases and V 4 bases, and 5 bases lay outside the gene matches. CDR3 coding DNA: TGCGCCAGCAGTCTTAAGGGAGGGGCCTACGAGCAGTACTTC. This sequence encodes CASSLKGGAYEQYF.

This clone was recorded only once. This sequence joins TRBV19 and TRBJ1-1, with D tentatively TRBD1 (6 bases). V was clipped by 5 bases and J by 0 bases, with 10 bases between them. This CDR3 spans 14 amino acids. The germline V gene has CDR1 LNHDA and CDR2 SQIVND (reference sequence). As DNA, the CDR3 is TGTGCCAGTAGTCTTACAGGGTTGAACACTGAAGCTTTCTTT. Residues: CASSLTGLNTEAFF. Variable domain in full (rest from reference TRBV19 and TRBJ1-1): DGGITQSPKYLFRKEGQNVTLSCEQNLNHDAMYWYRQDPGQGLRLIYYSQIVNDFQKGDIAEGYSVSREKKESFPLTVTSAQKNPTAFYLCASSLTGLNTEAFFGQGTRLTVV.

The chain couples TRBV10-3 to TRBJ2-2; 8 bases are a match to TRBD2. Germline V CDR1 and CDR2: ENHRY, SYGVKD. This CDR3 region has 14 residues. V lost 2 bases and J lost 6; bases outside the gene matches: 2. The CDR3 sequence is CAISEREGPGELFF. The DNA of the CDR3 is TGTGCCATCAGTGAGCGGGAGGGCCCCGGGGAGCTGTTTTTT.

The chain employs TRBV30 and TRBJ2-1, with 10 bases aligning to TRBD2. CDR3 size: 17 residues. Germline V lookup: CDR1 GTSNPN, CDR2 SVGIG (reference sequence). J lost 7 bases, V lost 3 bases, and 15 bases had no gene match. The CDR3 here is CAWSKGAGGPLLNEQFF. CDR3 in DNA: TGTGCCTGGAGCAAGGGAGCGGGAGGGCCTCTGTTGAATGAGCAGTTCTTC.

The chain couples TRBV27 to TRBJ1-1; D perhaps matches TRBD1 (5 bases). CDR3 size: 13 residues. Germline lookup yields CDR1 MNHEY and CDR2 SMNVEV (reference sequence). The V end lost 6 bases, the J end lost 5 bases, and 13 bases lay between the germline ends. In nucleotides, the CDR3 is TGTGCCAGCAGACCCGCCGGGGGTACTGAAGCTTTCTTT. Protein sequence: CASRPAGGTEAFF.